This T cell receptor (beta chain) comes out of a study of monozygotic twins with cystic fibrosis. Details on this clone: As yet, its antigen is unknown.

Findings of the study overall: Age, concordance and disease severity did not associate with shared CDR3 numbers.

Clones were sequenced by immunoSEQ multiplex PCR, and TCRdb holds only the in-frame ones, with some missing. The table records 30,000 to 35,000 clones, approximately 72% of them present only once. Losses at the gene ends were 4 bases for V and 3 bases for J; bases not matched to a gene: 5. The CDR3 extends over 15 amino acids. Germline assignment: CDR1 MGHRA and CDR2 YSYEKL. This rearrangement joins TRBV4-1 to TRBJ2-2; 7 positions agree with TRBD1. This TCR was recovered from a girl aged 10-17 years with cystic fibrosis. The sample consisted of blood. This chain's CDR3 is CASSPDRVYTGELFF. CDR3 bases: TGCGCCAGCAGCCCCGACAGGGTCTACACCGGGGAGCTGTTTTTT.